The 8 T cell receptor beta chains presented below share a single source sample, sequenced in a study of T cells in Graves' hyperthyroidism and ophthalmopathy. TCR beta CDR3 regions were amplified from RNA transcripts. The TCR CDR3 first-round RT-PCR relied on the HTBI primer set. A single record per CDR3 protein comes from TCRdb applying MiXCR to the multiplex PCR reads. The sample has about 400,000 distinct CDR3 sequences, about an eighth seen once. Sequencing was done on a sample of blood. The origin of the receptors is a woman aged 18-29 years with Graves' hyperthyroidism.

This clonotype was observed many times. The chain employs TRBV28 and TRBJ2-7; D is unresolved. This CDR3 spans 15 amino acids. CDR1 is MDHEN and CDR2 is SYDVKM in the germline V gene. Trimming pared 6 bases from V and 1 base from J, leaving 16 bases between. The CDR3 DNA reads TGTGCCAGCAGGAGATGGGCGGACGGATCCTACGAGCAGTACTTC. Encoded protein: CASRRWADGSYEQYF.

The sample holds many counts of this clonotype. This sequence joins TRBV12-3 or TRBV12-4 and TRBJ1-1, with D possibly TRBD1 on 5 matching bases. The CDR3 runs 15 residues. V shed 6 bases and J shed 4 bases, with 18 bases lying between them. CDR3 bases: TGTGCCAGCAGCGGATCCCCAGGGAAGGGCACTGAAGCTTTCTTT. It translates to CASSGSPGKGTEAFF.

At least ten counts were recorded for this clonotype. This chain connects TRBV18 to TRBJ1-1, with 12 nucleotides matching TRBD1. CDR3 length equals 16 residues. Germline CDR1 and CDR2: KGHSH and LQKENI. The trim removed 5 bases at V and 3 bases at J, leaving 7 bases unmatched. CDR3 sequence: CASSWGQGALYTEAFF. DNA for the CDR3: TGTGCCAGCTCATGGGGACAGGGGGCGTTGTACACTGAAGCTTTCTTT.

Remarks on this clonotype: A much larger clone sits a single nucleotide away, making a read error possible. The chain links TRBV29-1 to TRBJ1-4; TRBD1 is a possible D gene (5 bases). Trimming pared 6 bases from V and 5 bases from J, leaving 13 bases between. The CDR3 runs 13 residues. Per the germline V gene, CDR1 is SQVTM and CDR2 is ANQGSEA. Here the CDR3 reads CSVPDSLNEKLFF. The DNA for the CDR3 is TGCAGCGTACCAGACAGCTTGAATGAAAAACTGTTTTTT.

This clonotype was detected once. This chain uses TRBV29-1 with TRBJ2-7, with 7 nucleotides matching TRBD2. The CDR3 contains 13 residues. Germline V gene data show CDR1 as SQVTM and CDR2 as ANQGSEA. With V trimmed by 6 bases and J by 2 bases, 7 bases remained unmatched. CDR3 sequence (DNA): TGCAGCGTCACCGGGACTAACACCTACGAGCAGTACTTC. It is translated as CSVTGTNTYEQYF.

There are many counts of this clonotype. The chain uses TRBV28 and TRBJ2-1, with 8 bases identical to TRBD2. The V and J ends lost 6 bases and 7 bases, in that order; junction bases with no gene match: 11. This CDR3 has 15 residues. The germline V gene has CDR1 MDHEN and CDR2 SYDVKM. The CDR3 spells CASSPQREMRNEQFF. The CDR3 DNA reads as TGTGCCAGCAGCCCCCAGCGGGAGATGAGGAATGAGCAGTTCTTC.

This clonotype was counted ten times or more. Here the CDR3 reads CASSFSQYYEQYF. The CDR3 nucleotides are TGCGCCAGCAGCTTCAGTCAATACTACGAGCAGTACTTC. The chain combines TRBV5-1 with TRBJ2-7; the D is unclear. Germline CDR1 SGHRS, CDR2 YFSETQ. V shed 2 bases and J shed 3 bases, with 9 bases lying between them. The CDR3 is 13 residues long.

Turning to this clonotype: A much larger clone is a single base away; this may be a read error. The rearrangement links TRBV3-1 to TRBJ2-4, with 8 bases that match TRBD2. This CDR3 has 15 residues. The junction had 8 bases not matched to a gene; V was cut back by 4 bases and J by 6 bases. Per germline, CDR1 LGHDT and CDR2 YNNKEL (reference sequence). In DNA, the CDR3 is TGTGCCAGCAGCCCCCCGGGACTAGGCAGAAACATTCAGTACTTC. This encodes CASSPPGLGRNIQYF.